This TCR beta chain was obtained from a study of control samples from healthy donors and cancer patients. This CDR3 region has 12 residues. Germline values: CDR1 KGHDR, CDR2 SFDVKD. V gave up 4 bases and J gave up 6 bases, with 7 bases separating them. This clone has only one observation. Profiled with immunoSEQ multiplex PCR; TCRdb holds only in-frame clones, not every one. The sample lists 110,000 to 150,000 clones, 75% to 90% seen once, with 4% to 5.5% in the top ten. V is TRBV24-1 and J is TRBJ2-3; D gene ambiguous. The receptor comes from a man between 25 and 39 years old in good health. The specimen was blood. CDR3 amino acids: CATSDLVDTQYF. CDR3 DNA sequence: TGTGCCACCAGTGACCTTGTGGATACGCAGTATTTT.